Following are 14 T cell receptor beta chains from one sample sequenced in a study of T-cell memory formation after mild COVID-19. TCRdb reprocessed the 5' RACE reads via MiXCR and lists one record per CDR3 protein. The sample lists around 35,000 distinct CDR3 sequences, 7% to 8% occurring once. The sample consisted of PBMCs or a T cell subset sorted from them (not recorded which). Receptors originate from a young man who had mild COVID-19 (a few samples of this study predate the infection). Cell type and time point are not known.

A few counts support this clonotype. This may come from a read error, since a much larger clone is one base off. The gene calls are TRBV4-1 and TRBJ2-7, with D tentatively TRBD1 or TRBD2 (5 bases each). V was pared by 8 bases and J by 7 bases, with 12 bases between. The CDR3 covers 11 residues. Germline CDR1 MGHRA, CDR2 YSYEKL. CDR3 region: CASCLEGEQYF. The CDR3, as DNA: TGCGCCAGCTGCCTTGAGGGGGAGCAGTACTTC.

This clonotype was found many times. The V and J genes are TRBV7-2 and TRBJ2-7; the match to TRBD1 covers 11 bases. The CDR3 is made up of 14 amino acids. Per germline, CDR1 SGHTA and CDR2 FQGNSA. After removal of 8 bases from V and 2 bases from J, the junction contained 5 bases not matched to a gene. DNA of the CDR3: TGTGCCAGCGCTAAGGACAGGGGGCCCTACGAGCAGTACGTC. This codes for CASAKDRGPYEQYV.

This clonotype has a count of ten or more. The rearrangement links TRBV3-1 to TRBJ2-7; 12 positions agree with TRBD2. Germline assignment: CDR1 LGHDT and CDR2 YNNKEL (reference sequence). V trimming: 4 bases; J trimming: 2 bases; junction bases outside the gene matches: 3. This CDR3 is 15 amino acids long. CDR3 residues: CASSPRTSGAYEQYF. The CDR3 DNA reads TGTGCCAGCAGCCCCCGGACTAGCGGGGCCTACGAGCAGTACTTC.

The V and J genes are TRBV18 and TRBJ1-5; no clear D gene. CDR1 is KGHSH and CDR2 is LQKENI in the germline V gene. The V gene lost 1 base and the J gene lost 5 bases, with 6 bases spanning the gap. The CDR3 is 13 amino acids. The CDR3 spells CASSPQGDQPQHF. For the CDR3, the DNA is TGTGCCAGCTCACCACAGGGCGATCAGCCCCAGCATTTT.

This clonotype was observed a handful of times. The J gene is TRBJ2-7, the V gene TRBV13; D is possibly TRBD2 (5 bases). The CDR3 covers 13 residues. Trimming took 3 bases from V and 5 from J, leaving 11 bases between them. Germline V gene sequence: CDR1 PRHDT, CDR2 FYEKMQ (reference sequence). CDR3 nucleotide sequence: TGTGCCAGCAGCTTCGAACGAGCGGACGAGCAGTACTTC. Its translation: CASSFERADEQYF. The complete variable domain, with remaining parts taken from reference TRBV13 and TRBJ2-7, reads AAGVIQSPRHLIKEKRETATLKCYPIPRHDTVYWYQQGPGQDPQFLISFYEKMQSDKGSIPDRFSAQQFSDYHSELNMSSLELGDSALYFCASSFERADEQYFGPGTRLTVT.

This clonotype has just a few counts. The rearrangement links TRBV20-1 to TRBJ2-7; D is uncertain. The length of the CDR3 is 11 residues. The V end was cut by 0 bases, the J end by 3 bases, with 3 bases between. From germline, CDR1 is DFQATT and CDR2 SNEGSKA (reference sequence). CDR3 DNA sequence: TGCAGTGCTAGAGACAGCTACGAGCAGTACTTC. This gives the protein CSARDSYEQYF.

This clonotype was observed at least ten times. The chain carries TRBV12-3 or TRBV12-4 and TRBJ2-2; D not certain. This CDR3 has 10 amino acids. Trimming shortened V by 8 bases and J by 6 bases, and 4 bases separated the two germline ends. The CDR3 region has the DNA TGTGCCAGCGAAGCCGGGGAGCTGTTTTTT. It is translated as CASEAGELFF.

Ten or more counts support this clonotype. This chain connects TRBV4-2 to TRBJ1-5, with D tentatively TRBD1 (6 bases). Germline loops: CDR1 LGHNA, CDR2 YNFKEQ. The CDR3 runs to 17 residues. The germline V and J ends were trimmed by 0 bases and 3 bases, with 15 bases remaining between them. The CDR3 DNA reads TGTGCCAGCAGCCAAGATGGGGACATTGGGTCCAATCAGCCCCAGCATTTT. It yields the protein CASSQDGDIGSNQPQHF.

V usage is TRBV6-1 and J usage is TRBJ2-7, with 7 bases aligning to TRBD1. CDR3 length equals 12 residues. Trimming at V came to 8 bases and at J to 5 bases, leaving 6 bases not matched to a gene. CDR1 MNHNS and CDR2 SASEGT come from the germline V gene. The CDR3 bases are TGTGCCAGCCTCCTACAGGGGAACGAGCAGTACTTC. Its translation: CASLLQGNEQYF.

This clonotype was seen only a few times. CDR3 loop: CASSLGRARSPLHF. CDR3 bases: TGTGCCAGCAGTTTAGGCAGGGCTCGATCACCCCTCCACTTT. The chain recombines TRBV12-3 or TRBV12-4 with TRBJ1-6; D possibly corresponds to TRBD1 (5 bases). The length of the CDR3 is 14 residues. V lost 1 base and J lost 10, with 11 bases in between.

This clonotype was detected a few times. The rearrangement joins TRBV6-5 to TRBJ2-1; TRBD2 agrees at 10 bases. The CDR3 spans 13 residues. Germline values: CDR1 MNHEY, CDR2 SVGAGI. V lost 5 bases and J lost 6; bases outside the gene matches: 1. The CDR3 sequence is CASSRLAGNEQFF. CDR3 DNA sequence: TGTGCCAGCAGTAGACTAGCGGGCAATGAGCAGTTCTTC.

This clonotype was detected only a few times. The V call is TRBV29-1, the J call TRBJ1-6; a possible D gene is TRBD1 (5 bases). Germline-derived CDR1 and CDR2 are SQVTM and ANQGSEA. This CDR3 has 13 residues. V lost 6 bases to trimming and J lost 9 bases, with 15 bases between them. Here the CDR3 reads CSVGGVGGSPLHF. CDR3 nucleotides: TGCAGCGTCGGAGGGGTGGGGGGTTCACCCCTCCACTTT.

This clonotype occurred many times. The genes are TRBV5-1 and TRBJ2-2; 9 bases align to TRBD2. CDR3 length: 15 amino acids. CDR1 is SGHRS, CDR2 YFSETQ, per germline. V was clipped by 2 bases and J by 1 base; unmatched bases: 0. The CDR3 here is CASSFSGGNTGELFF. The CDR3 DNA is TGCGCCAGCAGCTTTAGCGGGGGGAACACCGGGGAGCTGTTTTTT.

The CDR3 spells CASSYMGVTGELFF. CDR3 coding DNA: TGTGCCAGCAGTTATATGGGAGTCACCGGGGAGCTGTTTTTT. V is TRBV6-5 and J is TRBJ2-2, with D possibly TRBD2 on 5 matching bases. Trimming stripped 3 bases from V and 4 bases from J, with 9 bases between. This CDR3 comprises 14 residues. Germline V gives CDR1 MNHEY, CDR2 SVGAGI.